Following are 29 T cell receptor beta chains from one sample sequenced in a study of T cells in Graves' hyperthyroidism and ophthalmopathy. The CDR3 regions of TCR beta were amplified from RNA transcripts. TCR CDR3 underwent first-round RT-PCR with the HTBI primer set. TCRdb reprocessed the multiplex PCR reads with MiXCR, giving one entry per CDR3 protein. Among 300,000 to 350,000 distinct CDR3 sequences listed, over 15% were seen once. The source material was blood. These receptors originate from a man younger than 45 with Graves' hyperthyroidism.

The rearrangement links TRBV19 to TRBJ1-5; D may be TRBD1 (6 bases). V lost 8 bases and J 6 bases, leaving 14 bases between the germline ends. CDR3 size: 13 residues. Germline lookup yields CDR1 LNHDA and CDR2 SQIVND (reference sequence). CDR3 in amino acids: CASEDRSGQPQHF. CDR3 DNA: TGTGCCAGTGAGGACAGAAGCGGTCAGCCCCAGCATTTT.

The rearrangement joins TRBV5-1 to TRBJ2-3; a weak D match, TRBD2 (5 bases). V dropped 4 bases and J dropped 0 bases, with 12 bases sitting between them. The CDR3 consists of 15 residues. Germline V CDR1 and CDR2: SGHRS, YFSETQ. This CDR3 is CASSGADPSTDTQYF. The CDR3 DNA reads TGCGCCAGCAGCGGAGCGGACCCTAGCACAGATACGCAGTATTTT.

This clonotype was detected ten times or more. The gene calls are TRBV18 and TRBJ1-1, with a tentative D call TRBD1 (6 bases). The CDR3 is made up of 15 amino acids. Trimming pared 3 bases from V and 6 bases from J, leaving 17 bases between. Germline V gene lookup returns CDR1 KGHSH and CDR2 LQKENI. The CDR3: CASSPSGAGVAEAFF. The CDR3 nucleotides read TGTGCCAGCTCACCGTCAGGGGCAGGGGTGGCTGAAGCTTTCTTT.

This clonotype was detected many times. This chain links TRBV6-1 with TRBJ1-1; D uncertain. V lost 1 base and J 1 base, leaving 4 bases between the germline ends. CDR3 length: 13 amino acids. Germline values: CDR1 MNHNS, CDR2 SASEGT. The chain's CDR3 is CASSEGENTEAFF. CDR3 in DNA: TGTGCCAGCAGTGAAGGGGAGAACACTGAAGCTTTCTTT.

The table lists this clonotype with many counts. The V and J genes are TRBV12-3 or TRBV12-4 and TRBJ1-2, with D unresolved. Trimming took 3 bases from V and 8 from J, leaving 13 bases between them. CDR3 size: 13 residues. The CDR3 coding sequence is TGTGCCAGCAGTTTCGGGGTGTTGGAGGGCTACACCTTC. This sequence encodes CASSFGVLEGYTF.

V is TRBV12-3 or TRBV12-4 and J is TRBJ2-2; D perhaps matches TRBD2 (6 bases). The CDR3 contains 17 residues. The V and J ends lost 8 bases and 6 bases respectively, with 25 bases between them. The CDR3 region has the DNA TGTGCCAGCGTTCTTAATGTCGGAGGGCCCGAATCCGGGGAGCTGTTTTTT. Its translation is CASVLNVGGPESGELFF.

As to this clonotype: Possible read error: a much larger clone is one base away. The chain uses TRBV28 and TRBJ2-3, with a possible D match to TRBD2 (6 bases). The CDR3 contains 14 residues. Germline CDR1 is MDHEN and CDR2 is SYDVKM. Trimming left V 4 bases short and J 5 bases short, with 13 bases between. The CDR3 protein is CASSSPSERDTQYF. Here the CDR3 DNA reads TGTGCCAGCAGTTCCCCTAGCGAGAGAGATACGCAGTATTTT.

This clonotype has a count of ten or more. The rearrangement joins TRBV4-1 to TRBJ2-7, with D hard to call. Germline CDR1 MGHRA, CDR2 YSYEKL. V gave up 5 bases and J gave up 6 bases, with 14 bases separating them. The CDR3 sequence is 13 residues long. CDR3: CASSLRLEGEQYF. CDR3 in DNA: TGCGCCAGCAGCTTGAGGTTGGAAGGCGAGCAGTACTTC.

Many counts were recorded for this clonotype. This chain links TRBV11-3 with TRBJ2-2, with 9 bases identical to TRBD1. Germline CDR1 SGHNT, CDR2 YENEEA. The CDR3 has 15 residues. Trimming at V came to 8 bases and at J to 0 bases, leaving 4 bases not matched to a gene. This chain's CDR3 is CASSGTGTNTGELFF. The DNA of the CDR3 is TGTGCCAGCTCAGGGACAGGGACGAACACCGGGGAGCTGTTTTTT.

The rearrangement links TRBV20-1 to TRBJ2-7; 9 bases map to TRBD2. V shed 3 bases, J shed 0 bases, and the junction held 15 bases outside the gene matches. The CDR3 extends over 18 amino acids. Per germline, CDR1 DFQATT and CDR2 SNEGSKA (reference sequence). The DNA of the CDR3 is TGCAGTGCTAGGATCAAGACCTCTAAGCGGGAGGACTCCTACGAGCAGTACTTC. This translates into CSARIKTSKREDSYEQYF.

In its sample, this clonotype was seen many times. The chain carries TRBV5-4 and TRBJ2-7, with 10 positions matching TRBD1. Trimming at V came to 9 bases and at J to 5 bases, leaving 11 bases not matched to a gene. The germline gives CDR1 SGHNT, CDR2 YYREEE (reference sequence). CDR3 length: 14 amino acids. The CDR3 is CATVRGTGDHEQYF. CDR3 bases: TGTGCCACCGTTCGAGGGACAGGGGATCACGAGCAGTACTTC.

This clonotype was detected many times. The chain is built from TRBV3-1 and TRBJ2-7; no reliable D call. This CDR3 comprises 15 residues. Germline V CDR1 and CDR2: LGHDT, YNNKEL (reference sequence). The V end was cut by 2 bases, the J end by 9 bases, with 20 bases between. The CDR3 loop is CASSQSPADTMAQYF. Written as DNA, the CDR3 is TGTGCCAGCAGCCAAAGCCCGGCAGACACTATGGCGCAGTACTTC.

This clonotype was detected ten times or more. The chain employs TRBV12-3 or TRBV12-4 and TRBJ1-2, with TRBD1 matching 8 bases. The CDR3 consists of 14 residues. After removal of 6 bases from V and 6 bases from J, the junction contained 9 bases not matched to a gene. The CDR3, as DNA: TGTGCCAGCAGCCCATCGGGACAGGTAGATGGCTACACCTTC. Translation gives CASSPSGQVDGYTF.

This clonotype came up many times. The chain links TRBV30 to TRBJ1-1; TRBD1 agrees at 9 bases. The germline gives CDR1 GTSNPN, CDR2 SVGIG (reference sequence). J gave up 8 bases and V 6 bases, and 13 bases lay outside the gene matches. This CDR3 comprises 14 residues. CDR3 region: CACRRRDRAGEAFF. The CDR3 nucleotides read TGTGCCTGCCGACGCCGGGACAGGGCCGGGGAAGCTTTCTTT.

This clonotype was recorded a few times. The CDR3 here is CASSLMQGRGETQYF. CDR3 nucleotides: TGTGCCAGCAGCTTGATGCAGGGGCGCGGAGAGACCCAGTACTTC. V usage is TRBV5-6 and J usage is TRBJ2-5, with D possibly being TRBD1 (6 bases). Between the trimmed V and J ends, which lost 1 base and 4 bases, there was a span of 14 bases. Germline V lookup: CDR1 SGHDT, CDR2 YYEEEE. The CDR3 is 15 residues long.

J is TRBJ2-2 and V is TRBV5-5, with D possibly TRBD2 on 6 matching bases. The V end was cut by 1 base, the J end by 4 bases, with 23 bases between. This CDR3 has 19 residues. Germline V lookup: CDR1 SGHKS, CDR2 YYEKEE (reference sequence). The CDR3 loop is CASSLLFSRGTAGTGELFF. The DNA of the CDR3 is TGTGCCAGCAGCTTGCTCTTTTCCCGGGGGACCGCGGGCACCGGGGAGCTGTTTTTT.

This clonotype was counted only a few times. The chain couples TRBV6-1 to TRBJ2-7; TRBD2 aligns across 9 bases. This CDR3 has 16 amino acids. V was pared by 4 bases and J by 2 bases, with 9 bases of the junction left unmatched. Germline V lookup: CDR1 MNHNS, CDR2 SASEGT. For the CDR3, the DNA is TGTGCCAGCAGTGTCGGGCTAGCGGGAAACGCCTACGAGCAGTACTTC. It specifies CASSVGLAGNAYEQYF.

The chain recombines TRBV20-1 with TRBJ1-6; possibly TRBD1 for D (5 bases). Trimming left V 3 bases short and J 10 bases short, with 13 bases between. The CDR3 length is 13 residues. Germline V lookup: CDR1 DFQATT, CDR2 SNEGSKA (reference sequence). CDR3 in amino acids: CSARVAGTSPLHF. In DNA, the CDR3 is TGCAGTGCTAGGGTGGCGGGGACCTCACCCCTCCACTTT.

There are many counts of this clonotype. This chain connects TRBV12-3 or TRBV12-4 to TRBJ2-1, with D possibly TRBD1 on 6 matching bases. CDR3 length: 15 amino acids. The V and J ends lost 4 bases and 7 bases respectively, with 17 bases between them. The CDR3 region is CASSSSEEQGNEQFF. Written as DNA, the CDR3 is TGTGCCAGCAGTTCCTCAGAAGAACAGGGAAATGAGCAGTTCTTC.

J is TRBJ1-6 and V is TRBV19; 11 nucleotides line up with TRBD1. J was trimmed by 9 bases and V by 7 bases; bases with no gene match: 8. The CDR3 is 15 residues long. Germline V gene data show CDR1 as LNHDA and CDR2 as SQIVND (reference sequence). The CDR3 region has the DNA TGTGCCAGTACCCCGGGGACAGGGGGAATTTCACCCCTCCACTTT. It encodes CASTPGTGGISPLHF.

A few counts support this clonotype. The chain is built from TRBV30 and TRBJ2-3; the D gene could be TRBD1 or TRBD2 (6 bases each). The CDR3 covers 16 residues. Germline CDR1 reads GTSNPN; CDR2 reads SVGIG (reference sequence). V lost 0 bases and J 0 bases, leaving 13 bases between the germline ends. As DNA, the CDR3 is TGTGCCTGGAGTGTTGGGGGGCTAGCTAGCACAGATACGCAGTATTTT. This encodes CAWSVGGLASTDTQYF.

The sample holds one count of this clonotype. This may be a read error, as it is one base from a much larger clone. The J gene is TRBJ1-4, the V gene TRBV2; D is unclear. Germline CDR1 SNHLY, CDR2 FYNNEI. The CDR3 runs 15 residues. Trimming pared 4 bases from V and 5 bases from J, leaving 14 bases between. CDR3 sequence: CASSGAGGRNEKLFF. In DNA, the CDR3 is TGTGCCAGCAGTGGAGCGGGTGGCCGGAATGAAAAACTGTTTTTT.

The genes are TRBV4-1 and TRBJ2-5; maybe TRBD1 (5 bases). Between the trimmed V and J ends, which lost 1 base and 4 bases, there was a span of 7 bases. The CDR3 has 13 residues. Germline V CDR1 and CDR2: MGHRA, YSYEKL. The DNA of the CDR3 is TGCGCCAGCAGCCAAGCCAGGGCAGAGACCCAGTACTTC. This encodes CASSQARAETQYF.

This clonotype was counted ten times or more. V gene TRBV13 combines with J gene TRBJ1-1; D might be TRBD1 (5 bases). The length of the CDR3 is 15 residues. The germline V gene encodes CDR1 PRHDT and CDR2 FYEKMQ (reference sequence). Between the trimmed V and J ends, which lost 5 bases and 1 base, there was a span of 14 bases. CDR3 region: CASSPTGTENTEAFF. The CDR3 nucleotides read TGTGCCAGCAGCCCAACCGGGACGGAGAACACTGAAGCTTTCTTT.

This clonotype appeared many times. The gene calls are TRBV5-5 and TRBJ1-1; no clear D. The CDR3 length is 14 residues. Trimming removed 5 bases at V and 5 bases at J, with 16 bases between. Germline V gene data show CDR1 as SGHKS and CDR2 as YYEKEE (reference sequence). This CDR3 is CASRSLDGLTEAFF. The CDR3 region has the DNA TGTGCCAGCAGATCATTGGACGGATTAACTGAAGCTTTCTTT.

This clonotype was observed a few times. This chain links TRBV30 with TRBJ2-7; D assignment may be TRBD1 or TRBD2 (5 bases each). The germline gives CDR1 GTSNPN, CDR2 SVGIG (reference sequence). Trimming stripped 5 bases from V and 2 bases from J, with 22 bases between. The CDR3 contains 16 residues. CDR3 coding DNA: TGTGCCTGGGACCCCTTTCCCACGGGACCCACCTACGAGCAGTACTTC. Its translation is CAWDPFPTGPTYEQYF.

The chain recombines TRBV29-1 with TRBJ2-1, with 8 bases identical to TRBD2. There are 13 residues in the CDR3. V lost 5 bases, J lost 4 bases, and 4 bases stayed unmatched. Germline CDR1 reads SQVTM; CDR2 reads ANQGSEA. The CDR3, as DNA: TGCAGCGTTAAAACTAGCGGTTACAATGAGCAGTTCTTC. As protein: CSVKTSGYNEQFF.

The J gene is TRBJ2-1, the V gene TRBV11-3, with D possibly called TRBD1 or TRBD2 (7 bases each). The V gene's germline CDR1 is SGHNT and CDR2 YENEEA. Between the trimmed V and J ends, which lost 5 bases and 7 bases, there was a span of 18 bases. The CDR3 extends over 15 amino acids. CDR3 bases: TGTGCCAGCAGCGGGAGGGGGCGCAGGGCGAATGAGCAGTTCTTC. Translating it yields CASSGRGRRANEQFF.

This clonotype was found many times. The chain joins TRBV12-3 or TRBV12-4 to TRBJ2-3; 7 nucleotides align to TRBD2. The V segment lost 4 bases and the J segment 0 bases; nucleotides outside the gene matches: 10. The CDR3 loop spans 17 amino acids. The CDR3 coding sequence is TGTGCCAGCAGTTCTCGGAGGCGACTAGCTAGCACAGATACGCAGTATTTT. This encodes CASSSRRRLASTDTQYF.